Shown below are 21 T cell receptor beta chains from a single sample sequenced in a study of T cell responses to AZD1222 COVID-19 vaccine. The protocol was immunoSEQ multiplex PCR, while the TCRdb copy is restricted to in-frame clones and leaves out a portion. The sample shows fewer than 120,000 clones, about 85% of them seen only once. The sample consisted of peripheral blood, taken on day 0 of AZD1222 vaccination. These receptors were taken from an adult in good health.

The chain uses TRBV4-1 and TRBJ2-4, with D unclear. Trimming took 1 base from V and 5 from J, leaving 6 bases between them. Germline V gene lookup returns CDR1 MGHRA and CDR2 YSYEKL. The CDR3 consists of 13 residues. This CDR3 reads CASSQADQNIQYF. Written as DNA, the CDR3 is TGCGCCAGCAGCCAAGCAGACCAAAACATTCAGTACTTC.

This chain joins TRBV30 and TRBJ1-1; D is uncertain. Germline V gives CDR1 GTSNPN, CDR2 SVGIG (reference sequence). Trimming removed 5 bases from V and 0 bases from J, with 10 bases in between. The CDR3 length is 13 residues. The CDR3: CAWSTNMNTEAFF. The CDR3 nucleotides read TGTGCCTGGTCGACCAACATGAACACTGAAGCTTTCTTT.

This clone is a singleton in its sample. This chain connects TRBV11-2 to TRBJ1-1, with D possibly matching TRBD1 (6 bases). The CDR3 contains 15 residues. The V end lost 1 base, the J end lost 2 bases, and 11 bases lay between the germline ends. Germline CDR1 SGHAT, CDR2 FQNNGV. Here the CDR3 DNA reads TGTGCCAGCAGCTTAGTTTTGGGGACAAACACTGAAGCTTTCTTT. Amino acids: CASSLVLGTNTEAFF.

The chain is built from TRBV19 and TRBJ1-2, with D unclear. Germline assignment: CDR1 LNHDA and CDR2 SQIVND (reference sequence). CDR3 length: 12 amino acids. V lost 11 bases and J 7 bases, leaving 17 bases between the germline ends. DNA for the CDR3: TGTGCCTCCGACGGAGGGTCTCTTGGCTACACCTTC. Protein product: CASDGGSLGYTF.

This clone has just one count. The V gene is TRBV7-9, the J gene TRBJ2-5; 10 bases are shared with TRBD2. Germline CDR1 SEHNR, CDR2 FQNEAQ (reference sequence). The trim removed 7 bases at V and 5 bases at J, leaving 4 bases unmatched. The CDR3 spans 13 residues. The DNA for the CDR3 is TGTGCCAGCACTAGCGGGGGTTTGGAGACCCAGTACTTC. It specifies CASTSGGLETQYF.

This chain links TRBV12-5 with TRBJ2-6; D is perhaps TRBD2 (5 bases). The CDR3 is 14 residues long. Trimming removed 4 bases from V and 2 bases from J, with 6 bases in between. Germline CDR1 reads LGHNT; CDR2 reads FRNRAP. The CDR3 is CASGSTTGANVLTF. The CDR3 DNA sequence: TGTGCTAGTGGTTCGACTACTGGGGCCAACGTCCTGACTTTC.

The chain links TRBV3-1 (or the pseudogene TRBV3-2) to TRBJ2-5, with D perhaps matching TRBD1 (7 bases). The CDR3 spans 14 residues. The ends were cut back, 3 bases at V and 4 bases at J, with 12 bases in the middle. Germline V lookup: CDR1 LGHDT, CDR2 YNNKEL (reference sequence). DNA of the CDR3: TGTGCCAGCAGCCAGGACAGGCGGGGAGAGACCCAGTACTTC. It specifies CASSQDRRGETQYF.

This clone has a single count. The chain links TRBV18 to TRBJ1-4; D may be TRBD1 (6 bases). The CDR3 is 14 residues long. Germline-derived CDR1 and CDR2 are KGHSH and LQKENI. Trimming took 5 bases from V and 6 from J, leaving 13 bases between them. The CDR3 is CASSSGQGDEKLFF. The CDR3 bases are TGTGCCAGCTCATCGGGACAAGGGGATGAAAAACTGTTTTTT. The variable domain in full, completed from reference TRBV18 and TRBJ1-4, reads NAGVMQNPRHLVRRRGQEARLRCSPMKGHSHVYWYRQLPEEGLKFMVYLQKENIIDESGMPKERFSAEFPKEGPSILRIQQVVRGDSAAYFCASSSGQGDEKLFFGSGTQLSVL.

This sequence joins TRBV5-1 and TRBJ2-2, with 7 bases that match TRBD1. From germline, CDR1 is SGHRS and CDR2 YFSETQ. This CDR3 comprises 17 residues. The V segment lost 0 bases and the J segment 0 bases; nucleotides outside the gene matches: 5. Here the CDR3 reads CASSLVGRGTNTGELFF. The CDR3 region has the DNA TGCGCCAGCAGCTTGGTGGGCAGGGGGACGAACACCGGGGAGCTGTTTTTT. The variable domain in full, with the rest retrieved from reference TRBV5-1 and TRBJ2-2, is KAGVTQTPRYLIKTRGQQVTLSCSPISGHRSVSWYQQTPGQGLQFLFEYFSETQRNKGNFPGRFSGRQFSNSRSEMNVSTLELGDSALYLCASSLVGRGTNTGELFFGEGSRLTVL.

V is TRBV7-9 and J is TRBJ2-1; D possibly corresponds to TRBD2 (6 bases). Trimming took 6 bases from V and 5 from J, leaving 14 bases between them. This CDR3 spans 14 amino acids. Germline assignment: CDR1 SEHNR and CDR2 FQNEAQ (reference sequence). CDR3 sequence (DNA): TGTGCCAGCAGACGGCTAGCGCTCGACAATGAGCAGTTCTTC. Protein product: CASRRLALDNEQFF.

The chain joins TRBV18 to TRBJ1-4; D is perhaps TRBD1 (5 bases). Germline-derived CDR1 and CDR2 are KGHSH and LQKENI. The CDR3 is made up of 12 amino acids. The germline V and J ends were trimmed by 5 bases and 8 bases, with 9 bases remaining between them. The CDR3 DNA is TGTGCCAGCTCAGACAGCGGGGAAAAACTGTTTTTT. Amino acid sequence: CASSDSGEKLFF.

The rearrangement uses TRBV5-1 and TRBJ1-4; no firm D call. Germline CDR1 reads SGHRS; CDR2 reads YFSETQ. V was cut by 1 base and J by 5 bases, with 9 bases left in between. This CDR3 comprises 14 residues. CDR3 coding DNA: TGCGCCAGCAGCTTGATCCCTTCAAATGAAAAACTGTTTTTT. Translation: CASSLIPSNEKLFF.

The chain employs TRBV27 and TRBJ1-2, with D perhaps matching TRBD1 (6 bases). Germline-derived CDR1 and CDR2 are MNHEY and SMNVEV (reference sequence). The length of the CDR3 is 15 residues. Trimming cost V 4 bases and J 3 bases, with 15 bases left between them. The CDR3 DNA is TGTGCCAGCAGTTCCCAGCCAGGGGCTTACTATGGCTACACCTTC. This sequence encodes CASSSQPGAYYGYTF.

This clone was found once. CDR3 loop: CASSNREVGEQFF. For the CDR3, the DNA is TGTGCCAGCAGTAACAGGGAGGTGGGTGAGCAGTTCTTC. The V gene is TRBV12-3 or TRBV12-4, the J gene TRBJ2-1, with D possibly called TRBD1 or TRBD2 (6 bases each). The CDR3 is 13 amino acids. V dropped 5 bases and J dropped 9 bases, with 14 bases sitting between them.

This clone has just one count. This CDR3 reads CASSQGSGVMNTEAFF. Written as DNA, the CDR3 is TGCGCCAGCAGCCAAGGAAGTGGAGTCATGAACACTGAAGCTTTCTTT. V gene TRBV4-1 combines with J gene TRBJ1-1, with D unresolved. There are 16 residues in the CDR3. Trimming stripped 1 base from V and 0 bases from J, with 12 bases between. Germline CDR1 and CDR2: MGHRA and YSYEKL.

The V and J genes are TRBV5-1 and TRBJ2-1, with a possible D match to TRBD1 (6 bases). V lost 4 bases and J lost 6, with 8 bases in between. In germline, CDR1 is SGHRS, CDR2 YFSETQ. The CDR3 is 12 residues long. Here the CDR3 DNA reads TGCGCCAGCAGCAGGACAGTCAATGAGCAGTTCTTC. Translation gives CASSRTVNEQFF.

The chain links TRBV6-4 to TRBJ1-2, with D perhaps TRBD1 (5 bases). The V end was cut by 2 bases, the J end by 4 bases, with 11 bases between. CDR1 is MRHNA, CDR2 SNTAGT, per germline. The CDR3 is made up of 14 amino acids. In DNA, the CDR3 is TGTGCCAGCAGTGACGGGGGGGAGTTCTATGGCTACACCTTC. This encodes CASSDGGEFYGYTF.

The chain is built from TRBV24-1 and TRBJ1-5; unclear D gene. Looked up from germline, CDR1 is KGHDR and CDR2 is SFDVKD. The CDR3 contains 12 residues. V was shortened by 5 bases and J by 7 bases, with 8 bases between the two germline ends. The CDR3 reads CATSGVRQPQHF. DNA for the CDR3: TGTGCCACCAGTGGGGTGAGGCAGCCCCAGCATTTT.

V gene TRBV27 combines with J gene TRBJ1-2, with 8 nucleotides matching TRBD1. The length of the CDR3 is 14 residues. With 6 bases clipped from V and 8 bases from J, the junction kept 11 bases outside the gene matches. Germline V gene sequence: CDR1 MNHEY, CDR2 SMNVEV (reference sequence). The CDR3 loop reads CASSSGQGLTGYTF. CDR3 DNA: TGTGCCAGCAGCTCCGGACAGGGCCTCACGGGCTACACCTTC.

The chain has TRBV21-1 and TRBJ1-6; TRBD1, the table's D call, was not compared with the DNA. TRBV21-1 is a recognized pseudogene. There are 24 residues in the CDR3. The CDR3 nucleotides read TGTGCCAGCAGCATGGGACAGGGGTTTTTCCTTAGGTGGGTTAAAAGCTCCTATAATTCACCCCTCCACTTT. Protein product: CASSMGQGFFLRWVKSSYNSPLHF.

V is TRBV6-6 and J is TRBJ2-1; D unresolved. CDR3 length: 11 amino acids. Between the trimmed V and J ends, which lost 6 bases and 8 bases, there was a span of 8 bases. The germline gives CDR1 MNHNY, CDR2 SVGAGI (reference sequence). CDR3 region: CASSLRDEQFF. CDR3 bases: TGTGCCAGCAGCCTCCGGGATGAGCAGTTCTTC.